The text below deals with one T cell receptor beta chain. This clone's antigen is unknown. The record has no base qualities; no much larger clone is one base away. This CDR3 is also generated by other DNA sequences in the sample. These data come from a study of OX40 agonist ivuxolimab in advanced cancers. About the study as a whole: Ivuxolimab, which targeted the costimulatory receptor OX40 (CD134), was an agonistic, fully human IgG2 monoclonal antibody. Intravenous ivuxolimab was administered to patients every 2 weeks at six dose levels: 0.01, 0.1, 0.3, 1.5, 3 and 10 mg/kg. Of the 50 to 55 patients in dose escalation, about 20 had hepatocellular carcinoma, roughly 15 had melanoma, 9 had renal cell carcinoma and 9 had head and neck cancer. In the dose-escalation cohort, 82.7% of patients were male, and the mean age was roughly 60 years, with a range of about 20 to 90. Prior anti-PD-1, anti-PD-L1 or anti-CTLA-4 therapy was permitted, and 30% to 45% of dose-escalation patients had received checkpoint inhibitors. Three dose-escalation patients achieved partial responses, one with hepatocellular carcinoma and two with cutaneous melanoma. The point of sequencing TCRbeta in the periphery was to test whether ivuxolimab changed TCR sequence diversity and drove clonal T-cell expansion. The paper reports the monotherapy dose-escalation portion (N = 52 patients) of the phase I ivuxolimab trial. General conclusions and limits of the study: Clonal expansion of both CD4+ and CD8+ blood T cells was observed from baseline to week 6 at doses 0.1 to 3.0 mg/kg. Antigen specificity was not determined for the clonally expanded peripheral T cells. Low levels of normalized T-cell clonal expansion were also seen in some nonresponding patients. In the 0.1-3.0 mg/kg groups, partial responders were among the patients with the lowest normalized peripheral clonal expansion, particularly in CD8+ T cells. After ivuxolimab, CD8+ T cells had more expanded clones than CD4+ T cells on average.

The trial excluded patients who had a history of autoimmune disease or who were on systemic immunosuppression. Peripheral blood for TCR sequencing was drawn from every dose cohort at baseline, at cycle 4 day 1 and at cycle 7 day 1. Samples were obtained from an open-label, multicenter, first-in-human phase I dose-escalation trial of ivuxolimab. Adults with locally advanced or metastatic head and neck squamous cell, hepatocellular, melanoma or renal cell carcinoma were enrolled in the trial. Before TCR sequencing, CD4+ T cells and CD8+ T cells were sorted from peripheral blood as separate populations. The V end gives up 0 bases and the J end 4 bases, leaving 4 bases in the junction not matched to a gene. Inclusive of the bounding cysteine and phenylalanine, the CDR3 is 14 residues long. The entry retains the CDR3 DNA only, 42 bases that are in frame from base 1. CDR1 and CDR2 (SGHRS, YFSETQ) derive from the germline V gene.

Genomic DNA was isolated from the sorted cells so that the TCRbeta CDR3 region could be sequenced. The immunoSEQ Assay was used for sequencing of TCRbeta CDR3 regions. TCRdb took over this immuneACCESS table, retaining in-frame rearrangements with V and J assigned. Such tables are incomplete; in checked studies, under half of the missing clones stem from an unresolved V gene, and the remainder is unexplained. In all, the sample holds under 50,000 clones, and about 80% of those were seen once. 9.5% to 10% of the sample rests with the top ten. Material: CD4+ or CD8+ T cells sorted from blood, obtained in a trial of the OX40 agonist ivuxolimab. The rearrangement joined TRBV5-1 to TRBJ2-7; TRBD1 fits 7 bases in the junction. This sequence originates from an adult with an advanced solid tumor such as melanoma, head and neck, liver or kidney cancer. The CDR3 has the sequence CASSLGDSFYEQYF. The DNA sequence follows: TGCGCCAGCAGCTTGGGGGACAGTTTTTACGAGCAGTACTTC.